These 29 T cell receptor beta chains came from one sample sequenced in a study of shared clonotypes between healthy human individuals. Profiled with immunoSEQ multiplex PCR; TCRdb holds only in-frame clones, not every one. The sample has about 490,000 clones, about three quarters seen once; the top ten hold roughly 13%. Sequencing was performed on PBMCs. These receptors were collected from a woman aged 35 to 49 in good health. Some clones in this sample may be carry-over from other donors' samples.

The gene calls are TRBV19 and TRBJ1-1, with TRBD1 matching 7 bases. The CDR3 is 16 residues long. J gave up 0 bases and V 5 bases, and 9 bases lay outside the gene matches. Germline CDR1 and CDR2: LNHDA and SQIVND (reference sequence). The CDR3 reads CASSSRPGTVNTEAFF. The CDR3 region has the DNA TGTGCCAGTAGTTCACGACCCGGGACAGTGAACACTGAAGCTTTCTTT.

The J gene is TRBJ2-1, the V gene TRBV7-9, with 9 bases that match TRBD1. V shed 5 bases and J 15 bases; nucleotides not matched to a gene: 5. Germline V gives CDR1 SEHNR, CDR2 FQNEAQ (reference sequence). The CDR3 spans 11 residues. CDR3 residues: CASSLGQGPFF. The DNA for the CDR3 is TGTGCCAGCAGCCTCGGACAGGGGCCGTTCTTC.

V and J are TRBV11-1 and TRBJ2-3, with D possibly being TRBD2 (5 bases). CDR1 and CDR2 (germline): SGHAT, FQDESV (reference sequence). The CDR3 length is 12 residues. The V end was cut by 5 bases, the J end by 5 bases, with 8 bases between. CDR3 in DNA: TGTGCCAGCAGCGTCCGGGGAGATACGCAGTATTTT. Protein sequence: CASSVRGDTQYF.

The chain employs TRBV11-2 and TRBJ2-3; a weak D match, TRBD1 (5 bases). The ends were cut back, 1 base at V and 2 bases at J, with 13 bases in the middle. Germline-derived CDR1 and CDR2 are SGHAT and FQNNGV. The CDR3 is 16 residues long. The DNA for the CDR3 is TGTGCCAGCAGCTTAGTGGACACTCTCCCCACAGATACGCAGTATTTT. This translates into CASSLVDTLPTDTQYF. Complete variable domain (other parts from reference TRBV11-2 and TRBJ2-3): EAGVAQSPRYKIIEKRQSVAFWCNPISGHATLYWYQQILGQGPKLLIQFQNNGVVDDSQLPKDRFSAERLKGVDSTLKIQPAKLEDSAVYLCASSLVDTLPTDTQYFGPGTRLTVL.

Regarding this clone: Other DNA sequences of this sample code for an identical CDR3. The rearrangement joins TRBV7-3 to TRBJ2-5; 7 bases agree with TRBD2. Losses at the gene ends were 2 bases for V and 5 bases for J; bases not matched to a gene: 2. Germline lookup yields CDR1 SGHTA and CDR2 FQGTGA. CDR3 length: 13 amino acids. In DNA, the CDR3 is TGTGCCAGCAGCTTACGGCGGGAGGAGACCCAGTACTTC. It specifies CASSLRREETQYF.

The genes are TRBV6-5 and TRBJ2-5; D gene uncertain. Germline assignment: CDR1 MNHEY and CDR2 SVGAGI. The CDR3 contains 13 residues. The V end lost 5 bases, the J end lost 1 base, and 8 bases lay between the germline ends. As DNA, the CDR3 is TGTGCCAGCAGTCCGACTGTCCAAGAGACCCAGTACTTC. Amino acid sequence: CASSPTVQETQYF.

The chain employs TRBV9 and TRBJ2-3; tentatively, D is TRBD2 (5 bases). Trimming pared 3 bases from V and 0 bases from J, leaving 14 bases between. CDR1 is SGDLS and CDR2 is YYNGEE in the germline V gene. The CDR3 consists of 16 residues. The CDR3 DNA is TGTGCCAGCAGCGCCAGCGGCCGAGGTAGCACAGATACGCAGTATTTT. This sequence encodes CASSASGRGSTDTQYF.

The chain joins TRBV19 to TRBJ1-4, with TRBD1 as a possible D gene (5 bases). V lost 7 bases and J 5 bases, leaving 20 bases between the germline ends. This CDR3 comprises 16 residues. Looked up from germline, CDR1 is LNHDA and CDR2 is SQIVND (reference sequence). The CDR3, as DNA: TGTGCCAGTAAAAGCCGTGAGAGGGGATACAATGAAAAACTGTTTTTT. It translates to CASKSRERGYNEKLFF.

For this clone: A far bigger clonotype differs at one base, so this is likely a read error. The J gene is TRBJ2-2, the V gene TRBV25-1, with 8 bases that match TRBD1. The CDR3 is made up of 15 amino acids. Germline CDR1 is MGHDK and CDR2 is SYGVNS. J gave up 6 bases and V 2 bases, and 5 bases lay outside the gene matches. CDR3 bases: TGTGCCAGCAGTGAACTGGACAGGGACGCCGGGGAGCTGTTTTTT. Translating it yields CASSELDRDAGELFF.

The rearrangement uses TRBV28 and TRBJ2-1; a weak D match, TRBD2 (5 bases). V gave up 5 bases and J gave up 9 bases, with 32 bases separating them. The length of the CDR3 is 19 residues. Germline V CDR1 and CDR2: MDHEN, SYDVKM. In DNA, the CDR3 is TGTGCCAGCAGTCCCTCTGCGCTAGAAGGGCTGAGGGTTCGAGGTGAGCAGTTCTTC. Translating gives CASSPSALEGLRVRGEQFF.

The V gene is TRBV4-1, the J gene TRBJ2-5; the match to TRBD2 covers 14 bases. Losses at the gene ends were 3 bases for V and 5 bases for J; bases not matched to a gene: 8. CDR1 and CDR2 from the germline V gene are MGHRA and YSYEKL. CDR3 length: 17 residues. CDR3 protein: CASSQTPGLAGVETQYF. In DNA form, the CDR3 reads TGCGCCAGCAGCCAGACCCCGGGACTAGCGGGAGTTGAGACCCAGTACTTC.

A single count supports this clone. This rearrangement joins TRBV29-1 to TRBJ2-3, with TRBD2 matching 7 bases. The CDR3 has 15 amino acids. Germline CDR1 SQVTM, CDR2 ANQGSEA. V shed 3 bases and J 1 base; nucleotides not matched to a gene: 7. CDR3 DNA sequence: TGCAGCGTTGATAGCGAGCGGGAAGGCACAGATACGCAGTATTTT. Translation gives CSVDSEREGTDTQYF.

This clone was detected ten times or more. The gene calls are TRBV11-2 and TRBJ1-4; D might be TRBD1 (6 bases). CDR3 length: 15 residues. Between the trimmed V and J ends, which lost 1 base and 2 bases, there was a span of 8 bases. CDR1 and CDR2 (germline): SGHAT, FQNNGV. The DNA of the CDR3 is TGTGCCAGCAGCTTAGCGGGGGCGACTAATGAAAAACTGTTTTTT. It translates to CASSLAGATNEKLFF.

This clone came up a few times. This chain joins TRBV28 and TRBJ1-3, with 8 bases matching TRBD1. Germline CDR1 is MDHEN and CDR2 is SYDVKM. This CDR3 region has 15 residues. V lost 6 bases, J lost 0 bases, and 4 bases stayed unmatched. The CDR3 here is CASSGTGYSGNTIYF. The CDR3 DNA reads TGTGCCAGCAGCGGGACAGGTTACTCTGGAAACACCATATATTTT.

This clone was recorded at least ten times. The CDR3 here is CASKRGSTGELFF. The CDR3, as DNA: TGTGCCAGCAAAAGGGGGAGCACCGGGGAGCTGTTTTTT. The V and J genes are TRBV25-1 and TRBJ2-2; D might be TRBD1 (6 bases). The CDR3 is 13 residues long. V was cut by 7 bases and J by 4 bases, with 10 bases left in between. The germline V gene has CDR1 MGHDK and CDR2 SYGVNS.

J is TRBJ1-2 and V is TRBV7-9; the match to TRBD1 covers 7 bases. This CDR3 is built from 15 residues. The germline V gene has CDR1 SEHNR and CDR2 FQNEAQ (reference sequence). V lost 2 bases and J lost 8; bases outside the gene matches: 11. CDR3 nucleotide sequence: TGTGCCAGCAGCTTACAAAGGGACAGTGGAGGAGGCTACACCTTC. Its protein product is CASSLQRDSGGGYTF.

V gene TRBV13 combines with J gene TRBJ2-7; tentatively, D is TRBD1 (6 bases). CDR3 length equals 16 residues. Between the trimmed V and J ends, which lost 5 bases and 1 base, there was a span of 18 bases. Germline-derived CDR1 and CDR2 are PRHDT and FYEKMQ (reference sequence). This CDR3 is CASSLSEQGKSYEQYF. As DNA, the CDR3 is TGTGCCAGCAGCCTCTCAGAGCAGGGGAAGTCCTACGAGCAGTACTTC.

CDR3 region: CASSSGPASGNTIYF. The DNA of the CDR3 is TGTGCCAGCAGCTCGGGCCCGGCCTCTGGAAACACCATATATTTT. The rearrangement joins TRBV7-2 to TRBJ1-3; D gene ambiguous. Per the germline V gene, CDR1 is SGHTA and CDR2 is FQGNSA. The CDR3 spans 15 residues. V lost 4 bases to trimming and J lost 0 bases, with 10 bases between them.

The chain combines TRBV7-2 with TRBJ2-1; D possibly corresponds to TRBD2 (6 bases). With 1 base removed from V and 7 bases from J, the gap between germline ends came to 11 bases. Germline CDR1 is SGHTA and CDR2 is FQGNSA. The CDR3 is 14 residues long. The CDR3 loop reads CASSLVASANEQFF. The CDR3 bases are TGTGCCAGCAGCTTAGTAGCTAGCGCAAATGAGCAGTTCTTC.

The genes are TRBV30 and TRBJ1-2; D gene ambiguous. CDR1 GTSNPN and CDR2 SVGIG come from the germline V gene (reference sequence). This CDR3 region has 13 residues. V lost 0 bases, J lost 4 bases, and 9 bases lay in between. The CDR3, as DNA: TGTGCCTGGAGTGTAAAAGCTCCCTATGGCTACACCTTC. It specifies CAWSVKAPYGYTF.

In this sample, this clone is medium-sized (0.01 to 0.1%). The identical CDR3 is also encoded by other nucleotide sequences in the sample. The chain has TRBV2 and TRBJ2-2; D unresolved. CDR1 and CDR2 (germline): SNHLY, FYNNEI. V lost 7 bases and J 8 bases, leaving 8 bases between the germline ends. The length of the CDR3 is 11 residues. CDR3 loop: CASTPWGELFF. Written as DNA, the CDR3 is TGTGCCAGCACCCCTTGGGGGGAGCTGTTTTTT.

The V and J genes are TRBV9 and TRBJ2-1; D ambiguous. V lost 0 bases and J 1 base, leaving 8 bases between the germline ends. The CDR3 has 15 residues. In germline, CDR1 is SGDLS, CDR2 YYNGEE. DNA of the CDR3: TGTGCCAGCAGCGTAGATGGCGGTTCCTACAATGAGCAGTTCTTC. It specifies CASSVDGGSYNEQFF.

On this clone itself: The same CDR3 also results from other DNA sequences found in this sample. The CDR3 coding sequence is TGTGCCAGCAGTTTAGGTCAGGGCTCTGAAGCTTTCTTT. Translation gives CASSLGQGSEAFF. The chain links TRBV27 to TRBJ1-1, with TRBD1 as a possible D gene (5 bases). Germline V gives CDR1 MNHEY, CDR2 SMNVEV (reference sequence). The germline V and J ends were trimmed by 2 bases and 6 bases, with 10 bases remaining between them. The CDR3 consists of 13 residues.

This sequence joins TRBV2 and TRBJ2-7, with D perhaps TRBD2 (5 bases). CDR1 is SNHLY and CDR2 is FYNNEI in the germline V gene. V shed 1 base and J shed 6 bases, with 22 bases lying between them. The CDR3 is 17 amino acids. DNA of the CDR3: TGTGCCAGCAGTGAAGGCCCGTATCTGCGGGCAAAGCGCGAGCAGTACTTC. As protein: CASSEGPYLRAKREQYF. The whole variable domain, remainder taken from reference TRBV2 and TRBJ2-7, is EPEVTQTPSHQVTQMGQEVILRCVPISNHLYFYWYRQILGQKVEFLVSFYNNEISEKSEIFDDQFSVERPDGSNFTLKIRSTKLEDSAMYFCASSEGPYLRAKREQYFGPGTRLTVT.

For this clone: The sample has other DNA sequences that encode this CDR3 too. This chain connects TRBV11-2 to TRBJ2-7, with 7 bases aligning to TRBD2. The J segment lost 4 bases and the V segment lost 1 base, leaving 4 bases of the junction unmatched. The CDR3 sequence is 14 residues long. From germline, CDR1 is SGHAT and CDR2 FQNNGV. The CDR3 protein is CASSLAGGGYEQYF. In nucleotides, the CDR3 is TGTGCCAGCAGCTTAGCGGGAGGAGGATACGAGCAGTACTTC.

The chain recombines TRBV10-3 with TRBJ2-7; weak D call: TRBD2 (6 bases). Germline values: CDR1 ENHRY, CDR2 SYGVKD. CDR3 size: 15 residues. V lost 0 bases and J lost 4, with 13 bases in between. The CDR3 nucleotides read TGTGCCATCAGTGAGTCGGACCCGGGGGTTTACGAGCAGTACTTC. Its translation is CAISESDPGVYEQYF.

The chain recombines TRBV11-3 with TRBJ2-7; weak D call: TRBD1 (5 bases). Trimming left V 1 base short and J 4 bases short, with 11 bases between. The CDR3 totals 14 residues. From germline, CDR1 is SGHNT and CDR2 YENEEA. This chain's CDR3 is CASSLGHTGYEQYF. The CDR3 DNA reads TGTGCCAGCAGCTTAGGACACACAGGATACGAGCAGTACTTC.

The chain has TRBV29-1 and TRBJ1-1; no clear D gene. Germline V gene sequence: CDR1 SQVTM, CDR2 ANQGSEA. There are 13 residues in the CDR3. V lost 6 bases to trimming and J lost 4 bases, with 15 bases between them. The CDR3 sequence: CSVNTMEGTEAFF. The CDR3 DNA sequence: TGCAGCGTAAACACGATGGAAGGCACTGAAGCTTTCTTT.

This chain joins TRBV2 and TRBJ1-2; 7 bases agree with TRBD1. Germline assignment: CDR1 SNHLY and CDR2 FYNNEI. This CDR3 region has 14 residues. The J segment lost 0 bases and the V segment lost 6 bases, leaving 4 bases of the junction unmatched. CDR3 coding DNA: TGTGCCAGCAGCGTAGGACAGGCTAACTATGGCTACACCTTC. Its protein is CASSVGQANYGYTF.